The 5 T cell receptor beta chains reported below all come from one sample, sequenced in a study of cytomegalovirus exposure and HLA in healthy donors. Primers: 60 Vbeta forward and 13 Jbeta reverse. The protocol was immunoSEQ multiplex PCR, while the TCRdb copy is restricted to in-frame clones and leaves out a portion. The repertoire holds 65,000 to 90,000 clones, with approximately 79% as singletons. Sample: PBMCs. The receptors originated from a woman in her 40s in good health and CMV-seropositive.

This chain connects TRBV5-6 to TRBJ1-1, with D possibly being TRBD1 (5 bases). V was clipped by 1 base and J by 0 bases, with 19 bases between them. Germline lookup yields CDR1 SGHDT and CDR2 YYEEEE. The CDR3 length is 18 residues. The CDR3 DNA reads TGTGCCAGCAGCTTGTTGACAGAAAGCCTTTACATGAACACTGAAGCTTTCTTT. It codes for CASSLLTESLYMNTEAFF.

V and J are TRBV5-4 and TRBJ2-5; D is perhaps TRBD1 (6 bases). The CDR3 covers 16 residues. Trimming shortened V by 0 bases and J by 5 bases, and 17 bases separated the two germline ends. The germline V gene encodes CDR1 SGHNT and CDR2 YYREEE (reference sequence). CDR3 sequence reads: CASSLDREGNKETQYF. In DNA form, the CDR3 reads TGTGCCAGCAGCTTGGACAGGGAAGGGAATAAGGAGACCCAGTACTTC.

V and J are TRBV4-1 and TRBJ2-3; D is perhaps TRBD2 (6 bases). CDR3 length: 13 amino acids. With 1 base removed from V and 10 bases from J, the gap between germline ends came to 12 bases. Germline values: CDR1 MGHRA, CDR2 YSYEKL. In DNA, the CDR3 is TGCGCCAGCAGCCAAGGGGAGGACGCGCCGCAGTATTTT. It specifies CASSQGEDAPQYF.

This clone was seen once. The V and J genes are TRBV2 and TRBJ2-3, with D maybe TRBD1 (6 bases). CDR1 is SNHLY and CDR2 is FYNNEI in the germline V gene. Trimming shortened V by 3 bases and J by 1 base, and 11 bases separated the two germline ends. The CDR3 spans 15 residues. CDR3 sequence (DNA): TGTGCCAGCAGTGACCAGGGGTACGGCACAGATACGCAGTATTTT. It is translated as CASSDQGYGTDTQYF.

V and J are TRBV18 and TRBJ2-7; possibly TRBD1 for D (5 bases). CDR1 KGHSH and CDR2 LQKENI come from the germline V gene. The length of the CDR3 is 15 residues. Trimming cost V 2 bases and J 2 bases, with 13 bases left between them. The CDR3 here is CASSPTDKNAYEQYF. The CDR3 DNA reads as TGTGCCAGCTCACCAACGGACAAGAATGCCTACGAGCAGTACTTC.